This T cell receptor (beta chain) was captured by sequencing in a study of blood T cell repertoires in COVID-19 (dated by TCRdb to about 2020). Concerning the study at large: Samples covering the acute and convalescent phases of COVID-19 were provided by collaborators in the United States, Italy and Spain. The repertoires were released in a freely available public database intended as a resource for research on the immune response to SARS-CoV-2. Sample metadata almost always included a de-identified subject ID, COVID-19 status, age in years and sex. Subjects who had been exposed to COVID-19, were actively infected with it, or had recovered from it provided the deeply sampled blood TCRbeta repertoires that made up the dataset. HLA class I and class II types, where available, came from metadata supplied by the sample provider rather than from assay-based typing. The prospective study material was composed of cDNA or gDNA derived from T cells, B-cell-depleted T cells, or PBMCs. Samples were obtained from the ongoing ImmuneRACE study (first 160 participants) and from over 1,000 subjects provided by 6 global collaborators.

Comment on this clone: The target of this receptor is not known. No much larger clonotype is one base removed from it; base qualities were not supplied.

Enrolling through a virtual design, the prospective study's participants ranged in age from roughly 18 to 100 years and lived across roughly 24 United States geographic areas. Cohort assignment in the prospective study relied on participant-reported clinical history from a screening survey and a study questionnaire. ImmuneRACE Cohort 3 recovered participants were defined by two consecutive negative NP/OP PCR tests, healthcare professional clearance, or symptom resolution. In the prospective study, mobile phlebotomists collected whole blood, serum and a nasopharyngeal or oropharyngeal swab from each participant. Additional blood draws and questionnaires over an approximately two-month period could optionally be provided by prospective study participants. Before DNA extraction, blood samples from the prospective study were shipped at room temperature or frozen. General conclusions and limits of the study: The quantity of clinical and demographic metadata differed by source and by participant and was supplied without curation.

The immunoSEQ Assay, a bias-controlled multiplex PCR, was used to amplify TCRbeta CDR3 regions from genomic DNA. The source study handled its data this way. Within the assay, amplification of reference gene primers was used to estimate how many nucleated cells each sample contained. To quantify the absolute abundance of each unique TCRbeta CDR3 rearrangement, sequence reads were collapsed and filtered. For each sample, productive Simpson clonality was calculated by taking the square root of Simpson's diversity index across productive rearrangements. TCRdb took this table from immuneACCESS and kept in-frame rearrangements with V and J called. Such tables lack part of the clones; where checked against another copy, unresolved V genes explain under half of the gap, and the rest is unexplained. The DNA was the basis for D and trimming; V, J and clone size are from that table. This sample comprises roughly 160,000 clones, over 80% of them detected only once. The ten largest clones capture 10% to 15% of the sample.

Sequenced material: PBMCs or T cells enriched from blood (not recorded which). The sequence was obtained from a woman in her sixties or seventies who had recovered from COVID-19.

The CDR3 has the sequence CASSVVSTEDYGYTF. The nucleotides are TGTGCCAGCAGCGTAGTCTCCACTGAGGACTATGGCTACACCTTC. The chain is assembled from TRBV9 and TRBJ1-2; no D gene is confidently identified. Including cysteine and phenylalanine, the CDR3 has 15 amino acids. Only the CDR3 portion is preserved as DNA: 45 bases, with reading frame beginning at the first base. The junction carries 12 bases between V and J, which are trimmed by 0 bases and 3 bases respectively. Taken from the germline V gene, the CDR1 and CDR2 loops are SGDLS and YYNGEE. Here the CDR3 is joined to the reference TRBV9 and TRBJ1-2 genes, and the full variable domain is: DSGVTQTPKHLITATGQRVTLRCSPRSGDLSVYWYQQSLDQGLQFLIQYYNGEERAKGNILERFSAQQFPDLHSELNLSSLELGDSALYFCASSVVSTEDYGYTFGSGTRLTVV.